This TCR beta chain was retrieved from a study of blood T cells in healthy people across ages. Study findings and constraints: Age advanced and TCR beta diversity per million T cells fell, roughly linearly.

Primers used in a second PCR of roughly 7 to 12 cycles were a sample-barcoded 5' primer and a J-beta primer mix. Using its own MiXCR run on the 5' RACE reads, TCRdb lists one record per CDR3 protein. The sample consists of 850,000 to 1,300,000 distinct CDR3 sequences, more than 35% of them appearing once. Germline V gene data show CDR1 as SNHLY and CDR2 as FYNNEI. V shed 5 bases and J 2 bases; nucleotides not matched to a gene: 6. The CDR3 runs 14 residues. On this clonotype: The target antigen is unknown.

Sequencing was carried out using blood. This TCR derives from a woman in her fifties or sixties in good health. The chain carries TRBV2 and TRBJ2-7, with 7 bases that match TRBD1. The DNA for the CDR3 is TGTGCCAGCAGTAGGGACAGAGTAACCTACGAGCAGTACTTC. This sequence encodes CASSRDRVTYEQYF.